These 32 T cell receptor beta chains share one sample of origin, sequenced in a study of T cell repertoires in aging, cancer and after chemotherapy. Amplification of TCR beta used genomic DNA extracted from peripheral blood. A mixed TRB-A/B primer pool amplified rearranged TRB by multiplex touch-down PCR. MiXCR, applied by TCRdb to the multiplex PCR reads, yields one record per CDR3 protein. The sample yields 9,500 to 11,000 distinct CDR3 sequences, 42% seen once. Material for sequencing was blood. All receptors derive from a human donor in good health.

The chain carries TRBV4-1 and TRBJ1-2; 7 nucleotides match TRBD1. In germline, CDR1 is MGHRA, CDR2 YSYEKL. This CDR3 region has 17 residues. J was trimmed by 2 bases and V by 1 base; bases with no gene match: 10. Written as DNA, the CDR3 is TGCGCCAGCAGCCAAGCGCCAGGGGGTAGTCCGAACTATGGCTACACCTTC. Encoded protein: CASSQAPGGSPNYGYTF.

The chain joins TRBV28 to TRBJ1-6; tentative D call: TRBD1 (6 bases). This CDR3 has 14 residues. CDR1 is MDHEN and CDR2 is SYDVKM in the germline V gene. Trimming stripped 7 bases from V and 3 bases from J, with 10 bases between. CDR3 in amino acids: CASITGSYNSPLHF. CDR3 bases: TGTGCCAGCATTACAGGGAGCTATAATTCACCCCTCCACTTT.

This clonotype was counted between two and nine times. The V gene is TRBV19, the J gene TRBJ1-6; D ambiguous. Germline-derived CDR1 and CDR2 are LNHDA and SQIVND (reference sequence). Trimming stripped 11 bases from V and 9 bases from J, with 20 bases between. The CDR3 runs to 14 residues. The CDR3 spells CAGGTWSRGSPLHF. DNA of the CDR3: TGTGCCGGAGGAACGTGGTCACGGGGTTCACCCCTCCACTTT.

This clonotype was counted a few times. This chain uses TRBV27 with TRBJ2-7; TRBD2 agrees at 7 bases. CDR3 size: 12 residues. Trimming took 8 bases from V and 3 from J; bases not matched to a gene: 4. CDR1 and CDR2 (germline): MNHEY, SMNVEV (reference sequence). CDR3 loop: CASGSSGYEQYF. The CDR3 DNA reads TGTGCCAGCGGATCTAGCGGCTACGAGCAGTACTTC.

This rearrangement joins TRBV15 to TRBJ2-7, with 7 bases matching TRBD1. The germline gives CDR1 LNHNV, CDR2 YYDKDF (reference sequence). V was clipped by 3 bases and J by 4 bases; unmatched bases: 12. CDR3 size: 16 residues. The CDR3 DNA is TGTGCCACCAGCAGGGAACAGGGGTTGAGGGAGTACGAGCAGTACTTC. Its protein is CATSREQGLREYEQYF.

This clonotype occurred once. The rearrangement joins TRBV27 to TRBJ2-3; D remains ambiguous. Trimming left V 7 bases short and J 10 bases short, with 12 bases between. The CDR3 runs 11 residues. Germline V gives CDR1 MNHEY, CDR2 SMNVEV (reference sequence). CDR3 nucleotides: TGTGCCAGCAAACGACATGGATCGCAGTATTTT. As protein: CASKRHGSQYF.

This chain uses TRBV28 with TRBJ2-1, with D unclear. CDR3 size: 14 residues. Germline CDR1 is MDHEN and CDR2 is SYDVKM. Trimming left V 5 bases short and J 6 bases short, with 14 bases between. The CDR3 DNA is TGTGCCAGCAGTCAACGGGCCAGACTCAATGAGCAGTTCTTC. This translates into CASSQRARLNEQFF.

The rearrangement links TRBV30 to TRBJ2-5; 8 bases map to TRBD1. This CDR3 is built from 14 residues. Trimming took 3 bases from V and 1 from J; bases not matched to a gene: 4. Germline assignment: CDR1 GTSNPN and CDR2 SVGIG (reference sequence). The CDR3 loop is CAWSTGGGQETQYF. The DNA for the CDR3 is TGTGCCTGGAGCACAGGGGGAGGCCAAGAGACCCAGTACTTC.

This clonotype was counted between two and nine times. The chain links TRBV12-3 or TRBV12-4 to TRBJ1-6; TRBD1 aligns across 7 bases. CDR3 size: 15 residues. With V trimmed by 7 bases and J by 9 bases, 12 bases remained unmatched. The CDR3 loop is CASTPRAGDSSPLHF. Here the CDR3 DNA reads TGTGCCAGCACCCCCCGAGCTGGGGACAGTTCACCCCTCCACTTT.

This chain joins TRBV20-1 and TRBJ1-5; no reliable D call. The CDR3 spans 15 residues. In germline, CDR1 is DFQATT, CDR2 SNEGSKA (reference sequence). V shed 3 bases and J shed 1 base, with 13 bases lying between them. CDR3 sequence (DNA): TGCAGTGCTAGGGTCGGGGTTTTGAGCAATCAGCCCCAGCATTTT. It encodes CSARVGVLSNQPQHF.

This sequence joins TRBV6-5 and TRBJ1-4; the D gene is possibly TRBD1 (5 bases). Trimming took off 2 bases at V and 2 bases at J, with 9 bases between the two ends. Germline V gene data show CDR1 as MNHEY and CDR2 as SVGAGI. The CDR3 length is 15 residues. The CDR3 coding sequence is TGTGCCAGCAGTTACGGGGGTAGTACTAATGAAAAACTGTTTTTT. Its translation is CASSYGGSTNEKLFF.

This CDR3 reads CASSRDSWGYTF. The DNA for the CDR3 is TGTGCCAGCTCAAGGGACAGCTGGGGCTACACCTTC. The chain has TRBV18 and TRBJ1-2, with 7 bases lining up with TRBD1. CDR1 and CDR2 from the germline V gene are KGHSH and LQKENI. V lost 5 bases and J lost 8; bases outside the gene matches: 5. This CDR3 has 12 residues.

The rearrangement joins TRBV5-6 to TRBJ2-7; D is ambiguous. Germline V CDR1 and CDR2: SGHDT, YYEEEE. V gave up 8 bases and J gave up 3 bases, with 15 bases separating them. The CDR3 covers 13 residues. CDR3 sequence (DNA): TGTGCCAGTGGAATCCAATCCTACTACGAGCAGTACTTC. Translating it yields CASGIQSYYEQYF.

This clonotype was detected a few times. J is TRBJ2-7 and V is TRBV27, with D perhaps matching TRBD1 (6 bases). The V and J ends lost 4 bases and 2 bases respectively, with 15 bases between them. This CDR3 spans 15 amino acids. Germline values: CDR1 MNHEY, CDR2 SMNVEV (reference sequence). The CDR3 nucleotides are TGTGCCAGCAGTTCATGGACAGAAAAAACCTACGAGCAGTACTTC. Encoded protein: CASSSWTEKTYEQYF.

This clonotype has a handful of counts. The chain links TRBV12-3 or TRBV12-4 to TRBJ1-3; D gene unclear. The CDR3 covers 14 residues. Trimming stripped 5 bases from V and 0 bases from J, with 8 bases between. The CDR3 region has the DNA TGTGCCAGCAGTACAGCCTTCTCTGGAAACACCATATATTTT. This codes for CASSTAFSGNTIYF.

Worth noting for this clonotype: Compared with germline, one end of the junction differs, possibly owing to a read error. The chain recombines TRBV18 with TRBJ1-4; D may be TRBD1 (5 bases). Germline V lookup: CDR1 KGHSH, CDR2 LQKENI. CDR3 length equals 14 residues. CDR3 loop: CVSVIARDNEKLFF. In DNA form, the CDR3 reads TGTGTCAGCGTTATTGCCAGGGATAATGAAAAACTGTTTTTT. The whole variable domain, remainder taken from reference TRBV18 and TRBJ1-4, is NAGVMQNPRHLVRRRGQEARLRCSPMKGHSHVYWYRQLPEEGLKFMVYLQKENIIDESGMPKERFSAEFPKEGPSILRIQQVVRGDSAAYFCVSVIARDNEKLFFGSGTQLSVL.

This clonotype was picked up a small number of times. The chain links TRBV6-2 or TRBV6-3 to TRBJ2-3; D could derive from TRBD1 or TRBD2 (5 bases each). Per the germline V gene, CDR1 is MNHEY and CDR2 is SVGEGT. Trimming took off 0 bases at V and 9 bases at J, with 13 bases between the two ends. The CDR3 covers 14 residues. CDR3 amino acids: CASSYSRGDTTQYF. CDR3 nucleotides: TGTGCCAGCAGTTACTCGAGGGGCGATACGACGCAGTATTTT.

The CDR3 here is CASSEGGAQRNQPQHF. In nucleotides, the CDR3 is TGTGCCAGCAGTGAAGGGGGGGCACAACGCAATCAGCCCCAGCATTTT. The rearrangement links TRBV6-5 to TRBJ1-5; a weak D match, TRBD1 (6 bases). V lost 5 bases, J lost 2 bases, and 16 bases lay in between. Germline CDR1 and CDR2: MNHEY and SVGAGI. CDR3 length: 16 amino acids.

The rearrangement joins TRBV7-2 to TRBJ2-5, with D tentatively TRBD1 (6 bases). V shed 5 bases and J shed 7 bases, with 14 bases lying between them. This CDR3 has 13 amino acids. CDR1 and CDR2 from the germline V gene are SGHTA and FQGNSA. Here the CDR3 DNA reads TGTGCCAGCAGCATTCCAGGGGCAGGGACCCAGTACTTC. Protein product: CASSIPGAGTQYF.

The genes are TRBV28 and TRBJ2-7, with 9 bases matching TRBD1. This CDR3 is built from 18 residues. With 1 base clipped from V and 4 bases from J, the junction kept 14 bases outside the gene matches. Looked up from germline, CDR1 is MDHEN and CDR2 is SYDVKM. The CDR3 region is CASSLLRWGQGVNYEQYF. CDR3 in DNA: TGTGCCAGCAGTTTATTGAGGTGGGGACAGGGCGTTAATTACGAGCAGTACTTC.

The V call is TRBV20-1, the J call TRBJ1-1; D is uncertain. Germline V gene lookup returns CDR1 DFQATT and CDR2 SNEGSKA (reference sequence). V lost 4 bases and J lost 4, with 7 bases in between. The CDR3 is 11 residues long. CDR3 protein: CSATRPTEAFF. The CDR3, as DNA: TGCAGTGCTACCCGTCCCACTGAAGCTTTCTTT.

The chain links TRBV10-3 to TRBJ1-6; tentative D call: TRBD1 (5 bases). In germline, CDR1 is ENHRY, CDR2 SYGVKD. The CDR3 contains 15 residues. The V gene lost 8 bases and the J gene lost 2 bases, with 13 bases spanning the gap. The CDR3, as DNA: TGTGCCATCCGGGAAGACAGTACCTATAATTCACCCCTCCACTTT. This sequence encodes CAIREDSTYNSPLHF.

This sequence joins TRBV10-3 and TRBJ2-2, with unresolved D. The CDR3 consists of 12 residues. Trimming left V 5 bases short and J 2 bases short, with 3 bases between. Germline V gives CDR1 ENHRY, CDR2 SYGVKD. CDR3 protein: CAISPNTGELFF. The CDR3 DNA follows: TGTGCCATCAGTCCTAACACCGGGGAGCTGTTTTTT.

The chain has TRBV7-9 and TRBJ2-3; D is uncertain. Looked up from germline, CDR1 is SEHNR and CDR2 is FQNEAQ (reference sequence). The CDR3 is 12 residues long. Trimming took off 6 bases at V and 0 bases at J, with 4 bases between the two ends. The DNA for the CDR3 is TGTGCCAGCAGGGGGAGCACAGATACGCAGTATTTT. This gives the protein CASRGSTDTQYF.

The chain has TRBV30 and TRBJ2-1; the D gene is possibly TRBD2 (6 bases). V shed 4 bases and J shed 3 bases, with 10 bases lying between them. CDR1 GTSNPN and CDR2 SVGIG come from the germline V gene (reference sequence). The CDR3 has 13 amino acids. CDR3 sequence (DNA): TGTGCCTGGACTCGCGGGAACTACAATGAGCAGTTCTTC. Amino acid sequence: CAWTRGNYNEQFF.

This clonotype is medium-sized within its sample. V usage is TRBV6-5 and J usage is TRBJ1-4; D ambiguous. V lost 4 bases, J lost 8 bases, and 11 bases lay in between. The CDR3 totals 13 residues. Germline V lookup: CDR1 MNHEY, CDR2 SVGAGI. The CDR3 reads CASSSNQNEKLFF. The DNA of the CDR3 is TGTGCCAGCAGTTCGAACCAGAACGAAAAACTGTTTTTT.

This chain connects TRBV19 to TRBJ1-6; TRBD1 might be the D (6 bases). The CDR3 runs to 14 residues. Germline V CDR1 and CDR2: LNHDA, SQIVND (reference sequence). The V gene lost 3 bases and the J gene lost 5 bases, with 8 bases spanning the gap. As DNA, the CDR3 is TGTGCCAGTAGTATCCGACAGGATAATTCACCCCTCCACTTT. The encoded protein is CASSIRQDNSPLHF.

This chain links TRBV6-5 with TRBJ2-7; D assignment may be TRBD1 or TRBD2 (5 bases each). The V end was cut by 6 bases, the J end by 0 bases, with 18 bases between. The CDR3 length is 16 residues. Per germline, CDR1 MNHEY and CDR2 SVGAGI. The CDR3 here is CASSQLGRGASYEQYF. The CDR3 DNA follows: TGTGCCAGCAGCCAACTCGGCAGAGGGGCCTCCTACGAGCAGTACTTC.

The table lists this clonotype with a few counts. The chain recombines TRBV30 with TRBJ1-4, with a possible D match to TRBD1 (6 bases). V shed 1 base and J shed 5 bases, with 11 bases lying between them. CDR1 is GTSNPN, CDR2 SVGIG, per germline (reference sequence). The CDR3 consists of 14 residues. CDR3 DNA: TGTGCCTGGAGTGGGAGTGGGGGCAATGAAAAACTGTTTTTT. It specifies CAWSGSGGNEKLFF.

J is TRBJ2-1 and V is TRBV19, with a tentative D call TRBD2 (7 bases). The CDR3 consists of 16 residues. CDR1 is LNHDA and CDR2 is SQIVND in the germline V gene (reference sequence). V shed 8 bases and J shed 0 bases, with 17 bases lying between them. The CDR3 coding sequence is TGTGCCAGTTTGGGGGGGGGCGGTAGCTCCTACAATGAGCAGTTCTTC. Translated, it gives CASLGGGGSSYNEQFF. Drawing the rest from reference TRBV19 and TRBJ2-1, the complete variable domain is DGGITQSPKYLFRKEGQNVTLSCEQNLNHDAMYWYRQDPGQGLRLIYYSQIVNDFQKGDIAEGYSVSREKKESFPLTVTSAQKNPTAFYLCASLGGGGSSYNEQFFGPGTRLTVL.

The chain links TRBV12-3 or TRBV12-4 to TRBJ1-5; possibly TRBD1 for D (6 bases). Deletions cut 7 bases from V and 0 bases from J, with 19 bases between. The CDR3 loop spans 17 amino acids. CDR3: CASTLNTGRYSNQPQHF. The CDR3 nucleotides are TGTGCCAGCACACTAAATACAGGGCGATATAGCAATCAGCCCCAGCATTTT.

This clonotype is labeled as medium-sized (0.01 to 0.1%). V usage is TRBV20-1 and J usage is TRBJ1-2; D remains ambiguous. The ends were cut back, 1 base at V and 5 bases at J, with 8 bases in the middle. Germline V lookup: CDR1 DFQATT, CDR2 SNEGSKA (reference sequence). This CDR3 has 12 amino acids. CDR3 in DNA: TGCAGTGCTAGAGGTGAAGGATATGGCTACACCTTC. This gives the protein CSARGEGYGYTF.